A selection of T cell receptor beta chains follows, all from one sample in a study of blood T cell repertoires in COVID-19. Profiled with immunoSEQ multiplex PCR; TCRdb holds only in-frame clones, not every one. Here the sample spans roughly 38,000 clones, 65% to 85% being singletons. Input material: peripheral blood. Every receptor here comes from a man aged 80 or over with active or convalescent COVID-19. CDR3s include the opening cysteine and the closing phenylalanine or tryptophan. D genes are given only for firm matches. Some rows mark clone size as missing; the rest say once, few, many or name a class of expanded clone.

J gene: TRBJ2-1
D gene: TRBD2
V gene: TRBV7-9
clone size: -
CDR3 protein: CASSLDGLAGVQFF
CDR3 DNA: TGTGCCAGCAGCTTAGATGGACTAGCGGGAGTGCAGTTCTTC

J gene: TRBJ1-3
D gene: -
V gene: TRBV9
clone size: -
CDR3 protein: CASSPQGNTIYF
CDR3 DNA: TGTGCCAGCAGCCCGCAGGGAAACACCATATATTTT

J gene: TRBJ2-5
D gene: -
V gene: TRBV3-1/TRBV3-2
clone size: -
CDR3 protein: CASSHEVLAQYF
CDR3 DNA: TGTGCCAGCAGCCATGAGGTGTTGGCCCAGTACTTC

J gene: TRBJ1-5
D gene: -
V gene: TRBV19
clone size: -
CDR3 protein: CASSGHRLGGRSNQPQHF
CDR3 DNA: TGTGCCAGTAGTGGCCACCGGTTGGGGGGACGGAGCAATCAGCCCCAGCATTTT

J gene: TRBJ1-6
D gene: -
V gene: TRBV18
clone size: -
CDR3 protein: CASSPPQAWRNSPLHF
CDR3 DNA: TGTGCCAGCTCACCACCGCAGGCCTGGCGTAATTCACCCCTCCACTTT

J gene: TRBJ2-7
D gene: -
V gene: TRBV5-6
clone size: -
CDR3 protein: CASSSGQSSYEQYF
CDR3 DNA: TGTGCCAGCAGCTCAGGACAGAGCTCCTACGAGCAGTACTTC

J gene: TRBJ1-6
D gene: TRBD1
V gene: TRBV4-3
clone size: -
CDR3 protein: CASSQFLQVTGDSPLHF
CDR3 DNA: TGCGCCAGCAGCCAATTCCTTCAGGTGACAGGGGATTCACCCCTCCACTTT

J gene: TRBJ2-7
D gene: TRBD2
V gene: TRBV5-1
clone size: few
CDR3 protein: CASSLGTSGSYEQYF
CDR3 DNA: TGCGCCAGCAGCTTGGGAACTAGCGGTTCCTACGAGCAGTACTTC

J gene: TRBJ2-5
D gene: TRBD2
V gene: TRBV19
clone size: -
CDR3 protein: CASSRRTSGETQYF
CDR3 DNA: TGTGCCAGTAGTAGGAGGACTAGCGGAGAGACCCAGTACTTC

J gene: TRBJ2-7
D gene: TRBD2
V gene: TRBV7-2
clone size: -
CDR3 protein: CASSFSGGELREQYF
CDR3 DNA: TGTGCCAGCAGCTTTAGCGGGGGGGAATTACGGGAGCAGTACTTC

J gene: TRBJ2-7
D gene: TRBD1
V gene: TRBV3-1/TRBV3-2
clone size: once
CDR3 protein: CASSHRDRFYEQYF
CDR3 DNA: TGTGCCAGCAGCCACCGGGACAGGTTCTACGAGCAGTACTTC

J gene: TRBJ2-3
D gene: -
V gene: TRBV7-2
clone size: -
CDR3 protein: CASSLGGGEATDTQYF
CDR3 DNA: TGTGCCAGCAGCTTAGGAGGCGGGGAAGCGACAGATACGCAGTATTTT

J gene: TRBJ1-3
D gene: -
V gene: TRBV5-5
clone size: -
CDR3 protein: CASSLAGGTGNTIYF
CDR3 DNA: TGTGCCAGCAGCTTGGCCGGGGGGACTGGAAACACCATATATTTT

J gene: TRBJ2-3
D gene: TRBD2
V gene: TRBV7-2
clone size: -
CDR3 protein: CASSFGGGDSTDTQYF
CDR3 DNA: TGTGCCAGCAGCTTTGGCGGGGGGGATAGCACAGATACGCAGTATTTT

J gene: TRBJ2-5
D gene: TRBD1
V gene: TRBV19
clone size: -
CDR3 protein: CASSTDRGETQYF
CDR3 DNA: TGTGCCAGTAGTACGGACAGGGGAGAGACCCAGTACTTC

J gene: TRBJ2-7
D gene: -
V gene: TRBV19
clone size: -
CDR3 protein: CASTNLFGRAPYEQYF
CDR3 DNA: TGTGCCAGTACCAACCTCTTTGGGCGGGCCCCCTACGAGCAGTACTTC

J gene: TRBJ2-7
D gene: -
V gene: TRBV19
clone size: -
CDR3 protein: CASSELGGGGYEQYF
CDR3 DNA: TGTGCCAGTAGTGAACTAGGGGGTGGTGGCTACGAGCAGTACTTC

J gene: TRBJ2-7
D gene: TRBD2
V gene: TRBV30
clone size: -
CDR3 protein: CAWSVRSGRALGEQYF
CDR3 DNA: TGTGCCTGGAGTGTACGAAGCGGGAGGGCTTTGGGCGAGCAGTACTTC

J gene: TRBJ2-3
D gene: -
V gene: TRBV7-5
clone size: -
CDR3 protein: CARSLSGLTDTQYF
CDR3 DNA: TGTGCCAGAAGCTTATCGGGACTGACAGATACGCAGTATTTT

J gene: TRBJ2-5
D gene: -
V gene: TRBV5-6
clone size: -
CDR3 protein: CASSLVYSGQETQYF
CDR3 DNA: TGTGCCAGCAGCTTGGTATATAGCGGCCAAGAGACCCAGTACTTC

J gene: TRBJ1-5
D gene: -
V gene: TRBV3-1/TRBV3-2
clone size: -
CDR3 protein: CASSQYVGKPRQPQHF
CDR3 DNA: TGTGCCAGCAGCCAATACGTTGGCAAACCCAGACAGCCCCAGCATTTT

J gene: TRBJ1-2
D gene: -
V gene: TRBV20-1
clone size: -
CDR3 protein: CSAPANYGYTF
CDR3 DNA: TGCAGTGCGCCGGCTAACTATGGCTACACCTTC

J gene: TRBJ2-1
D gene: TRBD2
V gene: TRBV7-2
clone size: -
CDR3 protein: CASSGTSGPSYNEQFF
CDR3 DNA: TGTGCCAGCAGCGGGACTAGCGGGCCCTCCTACAATGAGCAGTTCTTC

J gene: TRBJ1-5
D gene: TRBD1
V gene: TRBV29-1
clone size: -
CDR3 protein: CSVQGLPQHF
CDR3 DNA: TGCAGCGTACAGGGGCTGCCCCAGCATTTT

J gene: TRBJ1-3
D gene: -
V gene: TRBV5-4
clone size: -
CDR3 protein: CASSLAGAGKSTGNTIYF
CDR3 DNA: TGTGCCAGCAGCTTGGCCGGTGCGGGAAAATCGACTGGAAACACCATATATTTT

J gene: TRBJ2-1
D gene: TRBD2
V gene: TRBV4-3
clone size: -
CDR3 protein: CASSQLVAGDDEQFF
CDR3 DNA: TGCGCCAGCAGCCAATTAGTGGCGGGGGACGACGAGCAGTTCTTC

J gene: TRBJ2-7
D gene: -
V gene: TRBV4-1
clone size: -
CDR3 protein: CASSQGSNSGGIYEQYF
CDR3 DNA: TGCGCCAGCAGCCAAGGCTCAAACTCAGGAGGGATCTACGAGCAGTACTTC

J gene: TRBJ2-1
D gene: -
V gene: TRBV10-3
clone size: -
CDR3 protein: CAISDRAGSAFF
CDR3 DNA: TGTGCCATCAGTGATAGGGCGGGATCCGCCTTCTTC

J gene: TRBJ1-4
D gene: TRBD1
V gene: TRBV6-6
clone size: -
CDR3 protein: CASSYEGQRNEKLFF
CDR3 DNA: TGTGCCAGCAGTTACGAGGGACAGAGGAATGAAAAACTGTTTTTT

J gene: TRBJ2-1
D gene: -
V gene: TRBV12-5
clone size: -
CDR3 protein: CASARLDNEQFF
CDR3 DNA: TGTGCTAGTGCCCGACTAGACAATGAGCAGTTCTTC

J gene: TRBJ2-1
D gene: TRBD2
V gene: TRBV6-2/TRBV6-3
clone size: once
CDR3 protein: CASSYGLAGGLNEQFF
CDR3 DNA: TGTGCCAGCAGTTACGGCCTAGCGGGGGGGCTCAATGAGCAGTTCTTC

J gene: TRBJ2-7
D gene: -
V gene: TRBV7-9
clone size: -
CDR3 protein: CASSLDSSYEQYF
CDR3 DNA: TGTGCCAGCAGCTTAGACAGCTCCTACGAGCAGTACTTC

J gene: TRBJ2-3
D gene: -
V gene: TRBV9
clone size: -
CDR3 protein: CASSPNTDTQYF
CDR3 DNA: TGTGCCAGCAGTCCAAACACAGATACGCAGTATTTT

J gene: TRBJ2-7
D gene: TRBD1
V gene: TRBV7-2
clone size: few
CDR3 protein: CASSLRGTDQLEQYF
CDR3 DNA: TGTGCCAGCAGCTTAAGGGGGACAGACCAGCTCGAGCAGTACTTC

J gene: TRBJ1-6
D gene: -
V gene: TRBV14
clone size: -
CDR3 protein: CASSQDQINNSPLHF
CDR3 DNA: TGTGCCAGCAGCCAAGATCAGATTAATAATTCACCCCTCCACTTT

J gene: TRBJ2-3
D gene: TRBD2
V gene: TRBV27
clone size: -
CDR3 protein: CASSWLAGGYSTDTQYF
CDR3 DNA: TGTGCCAGCAGTTGGCTAGCGGGAGGATACAGCACAGATACGCAGTATTTT

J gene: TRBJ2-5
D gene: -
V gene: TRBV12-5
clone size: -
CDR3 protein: CASGLGAGETQYF
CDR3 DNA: TGTGCTAGTGGTTTGGGGGCTGGGGAGACCCAGTACTTC

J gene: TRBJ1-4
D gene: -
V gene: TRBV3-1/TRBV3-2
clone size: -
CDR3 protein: CASRTSSTNEKLFF
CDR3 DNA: TGTGCCAGCAGAACTTCCTCAACTAATGAAAAACTGTTTTTT

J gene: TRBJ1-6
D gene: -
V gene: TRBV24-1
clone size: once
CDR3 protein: CATSDSPGHRDSPLHF
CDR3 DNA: TGTGCCACCAGTGATTCACCGGGACACCGAGATTCACCCCTCCACTTT

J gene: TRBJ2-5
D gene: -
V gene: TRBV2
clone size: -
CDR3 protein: CASRSGEVETQYF
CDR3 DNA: TGTGCCAGCAGATCCGGGGAGGTGGAGACCCAGTACTTC

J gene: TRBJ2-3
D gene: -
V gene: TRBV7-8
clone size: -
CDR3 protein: CASSIQRGTDTQYF
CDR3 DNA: TGTGCCAGCAGCATACAGAGGGGGACAGATACGCAGTATTTT

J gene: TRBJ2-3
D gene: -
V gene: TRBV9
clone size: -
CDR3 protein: CASSSPRVGGEDTQYF
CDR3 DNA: TGTGCCAGCAGCTCCCCACGGGTCGGCGGGGAGGATACGCAGTATTTT

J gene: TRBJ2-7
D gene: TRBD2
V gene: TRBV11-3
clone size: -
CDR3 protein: CASSSGLAGDYEQYF
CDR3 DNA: TGTGCCAGCAGCTCCGGACTAGCGGGAGACTACGAGCAGTACTTC

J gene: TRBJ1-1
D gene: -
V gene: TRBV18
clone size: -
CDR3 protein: CASSPYRVMNTEAFF
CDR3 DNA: TGTGCCAGCTCACCTTATCGAGTCATGAACACTGAAGCTTTCTTT

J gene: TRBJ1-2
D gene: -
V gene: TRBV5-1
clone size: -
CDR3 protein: CASSLEGSRGSGYTF
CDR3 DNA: TGCGCCAGCAGCTTGGAGGGGTCCAGGGGCAGTGGCTACACCTTC

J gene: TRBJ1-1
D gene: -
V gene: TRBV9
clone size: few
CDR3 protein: CASSVTGYTEAFF
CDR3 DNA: TGTGCCAGCAGCGTTACAGGTTACACTGAAGCTTTCTTT

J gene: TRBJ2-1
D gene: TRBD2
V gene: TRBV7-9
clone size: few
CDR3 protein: CASSSFSGPYNEQFF
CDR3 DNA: TGTGCCAGCAGCTCGTTTAGCGGGCCCTACAATGAGCAGTTCTTC

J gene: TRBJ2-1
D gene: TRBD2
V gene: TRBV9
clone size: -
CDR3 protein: CASSVGTSGAYNEQFF
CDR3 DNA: TGTGCCAGCAGCGTCGGGACTAGCGGCGCCTACAATGAGCAGTTCTTC

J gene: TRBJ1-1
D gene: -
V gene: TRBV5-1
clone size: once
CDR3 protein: CASSLTQRGTEAFF
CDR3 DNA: TGCGCCAGCAGCTTGACGCAGCGGGGCACTGAAGCTTTCTTT

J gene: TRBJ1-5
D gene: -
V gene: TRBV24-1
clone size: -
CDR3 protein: CATSFPSRSGLSDQPQHF
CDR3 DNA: TGTGCCACCAGTTTCCCCAGTAGGTCAGGGTTGTCTGATCAGCCCCAGCATTTT

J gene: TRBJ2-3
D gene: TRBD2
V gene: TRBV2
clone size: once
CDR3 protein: CASTRRLAGETQYF
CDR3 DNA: TGTGCCAGCACCCGACGACTAGCGGGAGAAACGCAGTATTTT